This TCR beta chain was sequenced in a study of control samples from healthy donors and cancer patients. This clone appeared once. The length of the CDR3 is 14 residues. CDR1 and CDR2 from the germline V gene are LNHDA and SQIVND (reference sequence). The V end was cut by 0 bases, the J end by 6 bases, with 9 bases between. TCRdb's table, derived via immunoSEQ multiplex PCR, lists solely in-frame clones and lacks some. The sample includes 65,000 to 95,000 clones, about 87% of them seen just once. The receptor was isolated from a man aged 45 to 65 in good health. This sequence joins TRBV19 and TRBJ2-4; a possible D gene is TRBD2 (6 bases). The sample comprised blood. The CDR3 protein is CASSIEGEANIQYF. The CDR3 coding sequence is TGTGCCAGTAGTATAGAGGGGGAGGCAAACATTCAGTACTTC. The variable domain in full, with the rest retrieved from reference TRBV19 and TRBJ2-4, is DGGITQSPKYLFRKEGQNVTLSCEQNLNHDAMYWYRQDPGQGLRLIYYSQIVNDFQKGDIAEGYSVSREKKESFPLTVTSAQKNPTAFYLCASSIEGEANIQYFGAGTRLSVL.